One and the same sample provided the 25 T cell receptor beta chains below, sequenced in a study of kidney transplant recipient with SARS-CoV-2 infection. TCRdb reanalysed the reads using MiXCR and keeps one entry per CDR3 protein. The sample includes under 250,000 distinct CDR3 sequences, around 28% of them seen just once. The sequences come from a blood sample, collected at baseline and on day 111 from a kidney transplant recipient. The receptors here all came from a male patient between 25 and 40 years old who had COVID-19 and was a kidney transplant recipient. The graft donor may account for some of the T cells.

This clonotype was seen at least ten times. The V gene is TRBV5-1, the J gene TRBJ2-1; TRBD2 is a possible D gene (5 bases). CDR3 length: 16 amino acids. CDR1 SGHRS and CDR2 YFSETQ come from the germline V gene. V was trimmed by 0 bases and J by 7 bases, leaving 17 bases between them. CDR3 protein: CASSLEASGGWNEQFF. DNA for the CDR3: TGCGCCAGCAGCTTGGAGGCTAGTGGAGGATGGAATGAGCAGTTCTTC. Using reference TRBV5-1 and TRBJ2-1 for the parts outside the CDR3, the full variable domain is KAGVTQTPRYLIKTRGQQVTLSCSPISGHRSVSWYQQTPGQGLQFLFEYFSETQRNKGNFPGRFSGRQFSNSRSEMNVSTLELGDSALYLCASSLEASGGWNEQFFGPGTRLTVL.

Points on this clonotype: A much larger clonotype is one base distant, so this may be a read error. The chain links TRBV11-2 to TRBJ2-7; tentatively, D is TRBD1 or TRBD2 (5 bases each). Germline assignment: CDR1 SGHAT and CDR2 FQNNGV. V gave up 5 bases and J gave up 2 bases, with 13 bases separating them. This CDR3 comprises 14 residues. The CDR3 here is CASSTRDGPYEQYF. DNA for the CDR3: TGTGCCAGCAGCACCCGGGACGGGCCCTACGAGCAGTACTTC.

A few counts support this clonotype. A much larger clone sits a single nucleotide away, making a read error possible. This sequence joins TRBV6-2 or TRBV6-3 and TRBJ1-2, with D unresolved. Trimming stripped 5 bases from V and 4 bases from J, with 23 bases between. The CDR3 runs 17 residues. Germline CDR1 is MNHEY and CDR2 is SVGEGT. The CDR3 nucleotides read TGTGCCAGCAGTGAGCTATGGTGGTGCTTAAAGACCTATGGCTACACCTTC. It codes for CASSELWWCLKTYGYTF.

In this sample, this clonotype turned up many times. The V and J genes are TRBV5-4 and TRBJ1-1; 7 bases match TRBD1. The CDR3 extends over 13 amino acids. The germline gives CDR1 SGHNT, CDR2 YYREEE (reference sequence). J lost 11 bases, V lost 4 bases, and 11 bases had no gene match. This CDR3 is CASSADSMTGAFF. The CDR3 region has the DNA TGTGCCAGCAGCGCCGATTCTATGACAGGGGCTTTCTTT.

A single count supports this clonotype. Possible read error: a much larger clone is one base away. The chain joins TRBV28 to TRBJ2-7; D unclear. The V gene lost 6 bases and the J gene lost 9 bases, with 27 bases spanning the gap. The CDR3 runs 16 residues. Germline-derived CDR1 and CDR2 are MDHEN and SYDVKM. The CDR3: CASSSPWLEEKTGQYF. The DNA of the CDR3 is TGTGCCAGCAGCTCCCCCTGGCTAGAGGAGAAGACGGGGCAGTACTTC.

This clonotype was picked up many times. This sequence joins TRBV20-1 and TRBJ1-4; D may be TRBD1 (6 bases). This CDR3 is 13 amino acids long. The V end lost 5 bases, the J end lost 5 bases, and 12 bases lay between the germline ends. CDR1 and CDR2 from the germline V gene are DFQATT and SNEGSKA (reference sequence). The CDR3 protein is CSAWGPGNEKLFF. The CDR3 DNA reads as TGCAGTGCTTGGGGGCCGGGGAATGAAAAACTGTTTTTT.

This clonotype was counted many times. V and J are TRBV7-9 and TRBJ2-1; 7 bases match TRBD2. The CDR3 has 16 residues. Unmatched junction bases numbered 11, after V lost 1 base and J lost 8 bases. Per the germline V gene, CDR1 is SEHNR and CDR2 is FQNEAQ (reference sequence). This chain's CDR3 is CASSLVGAGVGDEQFF. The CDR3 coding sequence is TGTGCCAGCAGCTTAGTTGGGGCGGGAGTTGGCGATGAGCAGTTCTTC.

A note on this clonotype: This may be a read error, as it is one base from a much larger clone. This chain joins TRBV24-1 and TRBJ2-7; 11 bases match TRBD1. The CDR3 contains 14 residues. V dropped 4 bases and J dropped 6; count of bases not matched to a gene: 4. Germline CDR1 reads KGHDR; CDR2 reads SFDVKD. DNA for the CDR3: TGTGCCACCAGTGACCCCGGGACAGGGGGCGAGCAGTACTTC. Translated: CATSDPGTGGEQYF.

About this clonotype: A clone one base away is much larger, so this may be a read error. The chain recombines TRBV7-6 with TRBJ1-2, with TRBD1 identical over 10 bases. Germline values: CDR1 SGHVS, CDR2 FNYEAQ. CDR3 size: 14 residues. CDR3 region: CANSSGQGGDGYTF. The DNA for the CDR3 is TGTGCCAACAGCTCTGGACAGGGGGGTGATGGCTACACCTTC.

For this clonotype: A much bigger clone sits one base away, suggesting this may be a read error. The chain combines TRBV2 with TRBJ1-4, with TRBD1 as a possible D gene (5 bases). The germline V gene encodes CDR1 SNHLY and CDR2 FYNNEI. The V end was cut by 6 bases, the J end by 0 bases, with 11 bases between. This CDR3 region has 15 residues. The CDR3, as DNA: TGTGCCAGCAGGGATTGGACAACAACTAATGAAAAACTGTTTTTT. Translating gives CASRDWTTTNEKLFF.

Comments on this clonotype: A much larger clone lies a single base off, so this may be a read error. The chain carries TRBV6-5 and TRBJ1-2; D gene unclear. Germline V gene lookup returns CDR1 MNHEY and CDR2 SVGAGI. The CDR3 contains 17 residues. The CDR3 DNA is TGTGCCAGCAGTACGGCGAACTCTATGCGAAAGACCTATGACTACACCTTC. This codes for CASSTANSMRKTYDYTF.

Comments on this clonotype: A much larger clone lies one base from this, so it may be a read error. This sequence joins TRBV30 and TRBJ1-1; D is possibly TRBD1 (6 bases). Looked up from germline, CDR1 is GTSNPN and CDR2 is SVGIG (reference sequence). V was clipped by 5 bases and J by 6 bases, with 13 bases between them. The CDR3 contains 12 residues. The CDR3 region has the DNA TGTGCCTGGGACAGGCCTAACGCTGAAGCTTTCTTT. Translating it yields CAWDRPNAEAFF.

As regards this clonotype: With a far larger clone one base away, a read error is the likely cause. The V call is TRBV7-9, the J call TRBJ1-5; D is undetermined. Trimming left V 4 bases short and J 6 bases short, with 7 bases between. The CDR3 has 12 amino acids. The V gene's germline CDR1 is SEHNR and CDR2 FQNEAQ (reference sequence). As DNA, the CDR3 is TGTGCCAGCAGCTCAGTAGGTCAGCCCCAGCATTTT. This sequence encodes CASSSVGQPQHF.

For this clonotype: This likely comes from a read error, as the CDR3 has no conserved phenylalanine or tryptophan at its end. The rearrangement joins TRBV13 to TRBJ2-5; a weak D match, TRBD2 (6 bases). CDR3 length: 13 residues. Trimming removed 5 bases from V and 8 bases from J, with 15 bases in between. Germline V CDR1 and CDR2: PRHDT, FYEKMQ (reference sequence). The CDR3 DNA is TGTGCCAGCAGCCCCCAGTCGCGGGGAACCCAGTACCTC. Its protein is CASSPQSRGTQYL.

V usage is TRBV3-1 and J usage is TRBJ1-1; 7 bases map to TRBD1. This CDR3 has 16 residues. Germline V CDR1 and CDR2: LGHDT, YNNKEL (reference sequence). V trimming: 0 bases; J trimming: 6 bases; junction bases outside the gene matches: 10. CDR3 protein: CASSQDPTGRRAEAFF. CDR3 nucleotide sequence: TGTGCCAGCAGCCAAGACCCGACAGGGAGGAGGGCTGAAGCTTTCTTT.

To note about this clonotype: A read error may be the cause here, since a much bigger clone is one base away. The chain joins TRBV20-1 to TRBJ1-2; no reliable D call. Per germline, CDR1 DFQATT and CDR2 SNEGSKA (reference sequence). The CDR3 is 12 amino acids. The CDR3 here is CGARTGSNDYTF. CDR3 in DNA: TGCGGTGCTAGAACCGGGTCAAATGACTACACCTTC.

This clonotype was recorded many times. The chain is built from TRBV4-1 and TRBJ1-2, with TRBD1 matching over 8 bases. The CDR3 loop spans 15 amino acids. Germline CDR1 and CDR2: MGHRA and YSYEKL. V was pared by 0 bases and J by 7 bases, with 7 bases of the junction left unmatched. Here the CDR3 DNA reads TGCGCCAGCAGCCAAGATCGCGGACAGGGCTCTGGCTACACCTTC. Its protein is CASSQDRGQGSGYTF.

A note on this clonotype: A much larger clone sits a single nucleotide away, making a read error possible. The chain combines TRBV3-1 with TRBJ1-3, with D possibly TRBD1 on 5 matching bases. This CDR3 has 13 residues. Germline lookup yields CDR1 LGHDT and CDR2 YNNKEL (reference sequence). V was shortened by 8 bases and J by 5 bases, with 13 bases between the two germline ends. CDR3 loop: CASGYGTRNTIYF. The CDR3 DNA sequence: TGTGCCAGCGGTTACGGGACCCGAAACACCATATATTTT. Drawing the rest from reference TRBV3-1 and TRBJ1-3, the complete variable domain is DTAVSQTPKYLVTQMGNDKSIKCEQNLGHDTMYWYKQDSKKFLKIMFSYNNKELIINETVPNRFSPKSPDKAHLNLHINSLELGDSAVYFCASGYGTRNTIYFGEGSWLTVV.

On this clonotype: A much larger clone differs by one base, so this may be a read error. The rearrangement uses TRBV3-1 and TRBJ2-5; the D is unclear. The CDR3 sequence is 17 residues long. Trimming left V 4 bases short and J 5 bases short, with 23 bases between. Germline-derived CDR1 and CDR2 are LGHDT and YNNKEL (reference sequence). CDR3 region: CASSPVPPISFSETQYF. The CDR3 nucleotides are TGTGCCAGCAGCCCAGTTCCTCCCATTTCTTTCTCTGAGACCCAGTACTTC.

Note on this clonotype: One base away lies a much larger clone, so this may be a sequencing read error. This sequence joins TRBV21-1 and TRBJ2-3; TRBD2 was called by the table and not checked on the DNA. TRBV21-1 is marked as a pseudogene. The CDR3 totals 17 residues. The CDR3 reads CASSPTLATVIQDTQYF. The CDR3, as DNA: TGTGCCAGCAGCCCAACCCTAGCTACAGTCATTCAAGATACGCAGTATTTT.

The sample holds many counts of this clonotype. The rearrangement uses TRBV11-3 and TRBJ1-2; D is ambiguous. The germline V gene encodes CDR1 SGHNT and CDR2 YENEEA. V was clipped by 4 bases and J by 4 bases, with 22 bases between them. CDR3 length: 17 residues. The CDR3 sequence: CASSYNRDLGKTYGYTF. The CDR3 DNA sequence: TGTGCCAGCAGCTATAACCGCGATCTCGGAAAGACCTATGGCTACACCTTC.

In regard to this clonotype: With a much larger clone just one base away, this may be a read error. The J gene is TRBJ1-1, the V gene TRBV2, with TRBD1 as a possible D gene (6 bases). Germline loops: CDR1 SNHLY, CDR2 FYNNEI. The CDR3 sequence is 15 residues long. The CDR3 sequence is CASRARQAVDTEASF. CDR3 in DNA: TGTGCCAGCAGAGCCAGACAGGCGGTCGATACTGAAGCTTCCTTT.

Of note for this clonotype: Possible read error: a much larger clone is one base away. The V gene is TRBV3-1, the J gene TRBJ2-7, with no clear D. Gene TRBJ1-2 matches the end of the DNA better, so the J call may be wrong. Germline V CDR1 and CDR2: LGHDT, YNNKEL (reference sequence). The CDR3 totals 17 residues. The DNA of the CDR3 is TGTGCCAGCAGCAGGCGAGGCACCCTTCGAAAGACCTATGGCTACACCTTC. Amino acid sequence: CASSRRGTLRKTYGYTF.

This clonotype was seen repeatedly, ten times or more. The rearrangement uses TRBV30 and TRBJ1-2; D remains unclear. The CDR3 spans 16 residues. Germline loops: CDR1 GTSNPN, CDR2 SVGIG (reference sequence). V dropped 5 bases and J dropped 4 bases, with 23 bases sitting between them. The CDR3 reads CAWVRLRYRKTYGYTF. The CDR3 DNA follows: TGTGCCTGGGTAAGGTTGCGTTATAGAAAGACCTATGGCTACACCTTC. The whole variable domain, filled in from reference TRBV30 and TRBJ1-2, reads SQTIHQWPATLVQPVGSPLSLECTVEGTSNPNLYWYRQAAGRGLQLLFYSVGIGQISSEVPQNLSASRPQDRQFILSSKKLLLSDSGFYLCAWVRLRYRKTYGYTFGSGTRLTVV.

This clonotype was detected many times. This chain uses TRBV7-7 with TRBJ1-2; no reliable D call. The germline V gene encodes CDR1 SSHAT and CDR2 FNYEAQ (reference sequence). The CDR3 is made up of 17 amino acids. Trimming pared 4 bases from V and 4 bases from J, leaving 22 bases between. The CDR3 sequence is CASSCCVKCRKTYGYTF. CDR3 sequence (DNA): TGTGCCAGCAGCTGTTGCGTTAAGTGCCGAAAGACCTATGGCTACACCTTC.